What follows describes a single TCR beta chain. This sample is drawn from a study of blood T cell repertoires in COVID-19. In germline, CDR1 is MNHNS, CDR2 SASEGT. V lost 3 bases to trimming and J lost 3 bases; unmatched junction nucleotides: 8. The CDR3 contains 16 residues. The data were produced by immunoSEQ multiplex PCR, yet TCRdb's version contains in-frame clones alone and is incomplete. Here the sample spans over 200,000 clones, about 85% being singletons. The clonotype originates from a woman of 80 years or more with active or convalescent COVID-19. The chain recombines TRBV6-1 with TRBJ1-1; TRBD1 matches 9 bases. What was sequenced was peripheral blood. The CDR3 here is CASSDGTGTPHTEAFF. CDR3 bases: TGTGCCAGCAGTGACGGGACAGGGACCCCCCACACTGAAGCTTTCTTT.